This entry lists 26 T cell receptor beta chains sequenced from one sample in a study of T cells in Graves' hyperthyroidism and ophthalmopathy. RNA transcripts provided the source from which TCR beta CDR3 regions were amplified. Initially, a first-round RT-PCR of the TCR CDR3 employed the HTBI primer set. One entry per CDR3 protein, called by TCRdb with MiXCR from the multiplex PCR reads. The sample shows 300,000 to 450,000 distinct CDR3 sequences, 13% of them seen only once. Material for sequencing was blood. The receptors stem from a young man with Graves' hyperthyroidism that later progressed to Graves' ophthalmopathy.

The gene calls are TRBV20-1 and TRBJ1-6; 8 bases match TRBD1. The ends lost 6 bases at V and 7 bases at J; junction bases unmatched: 14. This CDR3 contains 16 residues. CDR1 is DFQATT and CDR2 is SNEGSKA in the germline V gene (reference sequence). CDR3: CSANNPDRARNSPLHF. The CDR3, as DNA: TGCAGTGCCAACAACCCGGACAGGGCTCGGAATTCACCCCTCCACTTT.

The sample holds many counts of this clonotype. This sequence joins TRBV12-3 or TRBV12-4 and TRBJ1-1; D call uncertain. This CDR3 contains 14 residues. V lost 2 bases to trimming and J lost 4 bases, with 11 bases between them. The CDR3, as DNA: TGTGCCAGCAGTTTAAGGCAGGCGATCACTGAAGCTTTCTTT. This encodes CASSLRQAITEAFF.

CDR3 sequence: CASSFRNTIYF. The CDR3, as DNA: TGTGCCAGCAGTTTCCGAAACACCATATATTTT. V gene TRBV12-3 or TRBV12-4 combines with J gene TRBJ1-3; D remains unclear. V was cut by 3 bases and J by 5 bases, with 2 bases left in between. CDR3 size: 11 residues.

This clonotype showed up just a few times. V is TRBV29-1 and J is TRBJ2-3; 9 nucleotides match TRBD2. In germline, CDR1 is SQVTM, CDR2 ANQGSEA. V trimming: 1 base; J trimming: 5 bases; junction bases outside the gene matches: 7. The CDR3 is 15 residues long. The CDR3 protein is CSVEGGGGALDTQYF. The CDR3 nucleotides read TGCAGCGTTGAAGGCGGCGGGGGGGCTTTAGATACGCAGTATTTT.

The chain couples TRBV11-2 to TRBJ2-5, with a weak D call TRBD2 (6 bases). Per the germline V gene, CDR1 is SGHAT and CDR2 is FQNNGV. Trimming pared 3 bases from V and 3 bases from J, leaving 14 bases between. CDR3 length: 15 amino acids. The CDR3, as DNA: TGTGCCAGCAGCTTCCATGGCGGGACTGAAGAGACCCAGTACTTC. Translation gives CASSFHGGTEETQYF.

This clonotype has ten or more counts. This chain links TRBV11-3 with TRBJ1-1, with 10 positions matching TRBD1. This CDR3 is built from 15 residues. V lost 5 bases, J lost 1 base, and 4 bases stayed unmatched. Germline assignment: CDR1 SGHNT and CDR2 YENEEA. The DNA for the CDR3 is TGTGCCAGCAGCACCCGGGACAGGGGGAACACTGAAGCTTTCTTT. Translation: CASSTRDRGNTEAFF. The whole variable domain, remainder taken from reference TRBV11-3 and TRBJ1-1, is EAGVVQSPRYKIIEKKQPVAFWCNPISGHNTLYWYLQNLGQGPELLIRYENEEAVDDSQLPKDRFSAERLKGVDSTLKIQPAELGDSAVYLCASSTRDRGNTEAFFGQGTRLTVV.

This clonotype appeared many times. The rearrangement joins TRBV7-9 to TRBJ2-1, with a possible D match to TRBD2 (6 bases). The V end lost 1 base, the J end lost 7 bases, and 20 bases lay between the germline ends. CDR1 SEHNR and CDR2 FQNEAQ come from the germline V gene (reference sequence). The length of the CDR3 is 17 residues. CDR3 bases: TGTGCCAGCAGCTTAGAAAGGTCTAGCGTCAGGCGGAATGAGCAGTTCTTC. Protein product: CASSLERSSVRRNEQFF.

This clonotype was observed at least ten times. This rearrangement joins TRBV12-3 or TRBV12-4 to TRBJ1-2; TRBD1 aligns across 7 bases. The CDR3 sequence is 14 residues long. The V gene end was trimmed by 4 bases and the J gene end by 6 bases; junction bases not matched to a gene: 8. The CDR3, as DNA: TGTGCCAGCAGTTCTCTGACAGGGTTCGATGGCTACACCTTC. Translation: CASSSLTGFDGYTF.

In its sample, this clonotype was seen many times. The rearrangement joins TRBV29-1 to TRBJ2-5; 10 bases match TRBD1. The CDR3 contains 14 residues. Unmatched junction bases numbered 9, after V lost 6 bases and J lost 5 bases. The germline V gene encodes CDR1 SQVTM and CDR2 ANQGSEA. DNA of the CDR3: TGCAGCGTCCGGGACAGGGGAGTTTTCGAGACCCAGTACTTC. Translated: CSVRDRGVFETQYF.

The CDR3 DNA follows: TGTGCCAGCAGGGCCGGGCCCCCCGCCGGGGAGCTGTTTTTT. Amino acid sequence: CASRAGPPAGELFF. The J gene is TRBJ2-2, the V gene TRBV6-1; D is unresolved. V shed 6 bases and J shed 6 bases, with 14 bases lying between them. The CDR3 spans 14 residues. Germline CDR1 is MNHNS and CDR2 is SASEGT.

This clonotype was observed at least ten times. The chain is built from TRBV6-1 and TRBJ1-1, with a possible D match to TRBD1 (6 bases). The V end was cut by 5 bases, the J end by 1 base, with 14 bases between. This CDR3 spans 15 amino acids. CDR1 is MNHNS and CDR2 is SASEGT in the germline V gene. The DNA of the CDR3 is TGTGCCAGCAGTTATCAGGGGCGGACGAACACTGAAGCTTTCTTT. This gives the protein CASSYQGRTNTEAFF.

Many counts were recorded for this clonotype. This rearrangement joins TRBV2 to TRBJ1-2, with no clear D. CDR3 length: 15 amino acids. The germline V gene has CDR1 SNHLY and CDR2 FYNNEI. The ends were cut back, 4 bases at V and 2 bases at J, with 14 bases in the middle. CDR3 bases: TGTGCCAGCAGTGGATCGGCATCGGGGAACTATGGCTACACCTTC. Protein sequence: CASSGSASGNYGYTF.

This clonotype has ten or more counts. The V and J genes are TRBV2 and TRBJ2-1, with no clear D. This CDR3 has 14 residues. Germline loops: CDR1 SNHLY, CDR2 FYNNEI. V dropped 2 bases and J dropped 2 bases, with 7 bases sitting between them. The CDR3 sequence: CASSEWYPYNEQFF. DNA of the CDR3: TGTGCCAGCAGTGAATGGTACCCCTACAATGAGCAGTTCTTC.

This clonotype was found many times. The V gene is TRBV12-3 or TRBV12-4, the J gene TRBJ1-4; 10 bases are a match to TRBD1. The CDR3 extends over 16 amino acids. The J segment lost 7 bases and the V segment lost 2 bases, leaving 7 bases of the junction unmatched. CDR3 sequence (DNA): TGTGCCAGCAGTTTACGGAGGACAGGGGGAAGTGAAAAACTGTTTTTT. Protein sequence: CASSLRRTGGSEKLFF.

The rearrangement uses TRBV19 and TRBJ2-7, with TRBD2 as a possible D gene (6 bases). This CDR3 comprises 12 residues. Germline V gene data show CDR1 as LNHDA and CDR2 as SQIVND (reference sequence). With 7 bases removed from V and 3 bases from J, the gap between germline ends came to 10 bases. CDR3 coding DNA: TGTGCCAGTATGGAGGGAATCTACGAGCAGTACTTC. Translating it yields CASMEGIYEQYF.

This clonotype has a handful of counts. CDR3 in amino acids: CASSLTRGGRTEAFF. The CDR3 bases are TGTGCCAGCAGCCTCACCCGGGGTGGACGGACTGAAGCTTTCTTT. The gene calls are TRBV6-1 and TRBJ1-1; D is undetermined. This CDR3 contains 15 residues. The V end was cut by 6 bases, the J end by 5 bases, with 19 bases between. Looked up from germline, CDR1 is MNHNS and CDR2 is SASEGT.

This clonotype was seen a few times. This chain links TRBV7-9 with TRBJ1-4, with no clear D. Trimming removed 2 bases at V and 6 bases at J, with 10 bases between. Germline V lookup: CDR1 SEHNR, CDR2 FQNEAQ (reference sequence). The CDR3 spans 14 residues. The CDR3 DNA sequence: TGTGCCAGCAGCTTAATAGGGAATGATGAAAAACTGTTTTTT. The encoded protein is CASSLIGNDEKLFF.

This clonotype was seen many times. The rearrangement joins TRBV15 to TRBJ1-2; D ambiguous. Trimming shortened V by 5 bases and J by 5 bases, and 18 bases separated the two germline ends. Germline V gene sequence: CDR1 LNHNV, CDR2 YYDKDF (reference sequence). The CDR3 length is 15 residues. This CDR3 reads CATSPSDGGPYGYTF. The CDR3 nucleotides read TGTGCCACCAGCCCATCTGACGGAGGGCCTTATGGCTACACCTTC.

This clonotype was detected many times. The chain links TRBV29-1 to TRBJ2-3; 11 bases match TRBD2. The CDR3 has 13 amino acids. CDR1 SQVTM and CDR2 ANQGSEA come from the germline V gene. After removal of 3 bases from V and 5 bases from J, the junction contained 1 base not matched to a gene. For the CDR3, the DNA is TGCAGCGTTGACGGACTAGCGGGAGATACGCAGTATTTT. It codes for CSVDGLAGDTQYF.

This clonotype has a count of ten or more. The chain employs TRBV11-3 and TRBJ1-1; tentative D call: TRBD1 (6 bases). The CDR3 has 12 residues. Germline CDR1 SGHNT, CDR2 YENEEA. V shed 6 bases and J shed 4 bases, with 9 bases lying between them. The CDR3 region is CASRKDSTEAFF. The CDR3 nucleotides read TGTGCCAGCAGAAAGGACAGCACTGAAGCTTTCTTT.

This clonotype occurred many times. This sequence joins TRBV18 and TRBJ1-1; D remains ambiguous. V was cut by 0 bases and J by 4 bases, with 12 bases left in between. CDR1 and CDR2 (germline): KGHSH, LQKENI. This CDR3 is built from 15 residues. The DNA for the CDR3 is TGTGCCAGCTCACCACCGGATGTCCGGAGCACTGAAGCTTTCTTT. It encodes CASSPPDVRSTEAFF.

This clonotype was found a few times. The chain is built from TRBV9 and TRBJ2-5; the match to TRBD1 covers 7 bases. The CDR3 loop spans 15 amino acids. V lost 4 bases, J lost 3 bases, and 9 bases stayed unmatched. The germline V gene encodes CDR1 SGDLS and CDR2 YYNGEE. This CDR3 reads CASSPRTGWEETQYF. In DNA form, the CDR3 reads TGTGCCAGCAGCCCCCGGACAGGATGGGAAGAGACCCAGTACTTC. The full variable domain, rest sourced from reference TRBV9 and TRBJ2-5, is DSGVTQTPKHLITATGQRVTLRCSPRSGDLSVYWYQQSLDQGLQFLIQYYNGEERAKGNILERFSAQQFPDLHSELNLSSLELGDSALYFCASSPRTGWEETQYFGPGTRLLVL.

The CDR3: CASASGNQETQYF. The CDR3 nucleotides read TGTGCTAGTGCCTCAGGGAATCAAGAGACCCAGTACTTC. V is TRBV12-5 and J is TRBJ2-5; perhaps TRBD1 as D (5 bases). The CDR3 extends over 13 amino acids. V lost 7 bases to trimming and J lost 2 bases, with 11 bases between them. Per germline, CDR1 LGHNT and CDR2 FRNRAP.

The table lists this clonotype with a few counts. The chain is built from TRBV19 and TRBJ1-5; tentatively, D is TRBD1 (5 bases). CDR1 is LNHDA, CDR2 SQIVND, per germline (reference sequence). The CDR3 consists of 13 residues. With 3 bases removed from V and 6 bases from J, the gap between germline ends came to 9 bases. The CDR3 DNA sequence: TGTGCCAGTAGTATCGCAGGGATTCAGCCCCAGCATTTT. This translates into CASSIAGIQPQHF.

The chain uses TRBV19 and TRBJ1-4, with D tentatively TRBD1 (5 bases). Trimming left V 3 bases short and J 4 bases short, with 9 bases between. The CDR3 covers 14 residues. Germline-derived CDR1 and CDR2 are LNHDA and SQIVND (reference sequence). In nucleotides, the CDR3 is TGTGCCAGTAGTATCGGGGGAAATAATGAAAAACTGTTTTTT. Translated, it gives CASSIGGNNEKLFF.

This clonotype was seen many times. CDR3: CSARGTGGANEKLFF. In nucleotides, the CDR3 is TGCAGTGCTAGGGGGACAGGGGGCGCGAATGAAAAACTGTTTTTT. This chain uses TRBV20-1 with TRBJ1-4, with 12 bases identical to TRBD1. This CDR3 comprises 15 residues. Germline CDR1 DFQATT, CDR2 SNEGSKA (reference sequence). J gave up 5 bases and V 3 bases, and 4 bases lay outside the gene matches.